This record covers a single TCR beta chain. Its antigen remains unidentified. These data come from a study of PD-1 blockade in classical Hodgkin lymphoma. At the level of the study: Every 2 weeks, patients got 3 mg/kg intravenous nivolumab.

General study findings and limits: Partial responders and progressors had significantly lower baseline TCR diversity. There remain no defined causes for the repertoire differences, which possibly reflect disease activity or prior therapy.

The table came from immunoSEQ multiplex PCR; TCRdb's copy has only in-frame clones and leaves some out. The data hold roughly 150,000 clones, with about 78% observed a single time. Autologous stem cell transplantation was followed by relapse in every patient, and brentuximab vedotin exposure varied. The length of the CDR3 is 13 residues. V shed 5 bases and J 2 bases; nucleotides not matched to a gene: 2. CDR1 and CDR2 from the germline V gene are ENHRY and SYGVKD. The sequencing used peripheral blood mononuclear cells (PBMCs), collected before the second cycle of nivolumab. The TCR was taken from a human donor with classical Hodgkin lymphoma. The chain recombines TRBV10-3 with TRBJ2-7, with 8 bases lining up with TRBD1. The CDR3 region is CAISLDRAYEQYF. The CDR3 DNA reads TGTGCCATCAGTTTGGACAGGGCCTACGAGCAGTACTTC.